The 4 T cell receptor beta chains presented below share a single source sample, sequenced in a study of cytomegalovirus exposure and HLA in healthy donors (dated by TCRdb to about 2017). Preparation of the library involved the immunoSEQ multiplex PCR assay. For the multiplex PCR, a mixture combining 60 forward primers for TCR Vbeta segments and 13 reverse primers for TCR Jbeta segments was used. The table comes from immuneACCESS by way of TCRdb, which keeps in-frame sequences with V and J called. Part of the clones is missing from these tables; in studies checked, under half for an unresolved V gene and the rest for unknown reasons. The sample's table lists a count of 60,000 to 75,000 clones. The ten biggest clones cover under 4% of the sample. Input material: PBMCs. All receptors derive from a female donor in good health and CMV-seropositive.

V usage is TRBV5-1 and J usage is TRBJ2-4; 8 positions agree with TRBD2. CDR1 is SGHRS and CDR2 is YFSETQ in the germline V gene. The CDR3 sequence is 16 residues long. The J segment lost 0 bases and the V segment lost 3 bases, leaving 5 bases of the junction unmatched. In DNA, the CDR3 is TGCGCCAGCAGCTCCGGACTAGCACTAGCCAAAAACATTCAGTACTTC. Amino acids: CASSSGLALAKNIQYF.

This rearrangement joins TRBV28 to TRBJ1-1, with D perhaps TRBD1 (5 bases). This CDR3 has 14 amino acids. The V and J ends lost 6 bases and 1 base respectively, with 12 bases between them. Germline CDR1 MDHEN, CDR2 SYDVKM. CDR3 loop: CASRADIANTEAFF. The CDR3 bases are TGTGCCAGCAGGGCGGACATAGCGAACACTGAAGCTTTCTTT.

Worth noting for this clone: Relative to the germline gene, one junction end is altered; a read error may explain this. The rearrangement uses TRBV4-1 and TRBJ2-7; 13 bases align to TRBD2. The CDR3 extends over 14 amino acids. Looked up from germline, CDR1 is MGHRA and CDR2 is YSYEKL. The CDR3 DNA reads TGCGCCAGCAGCCCATGGACTAGCGGGGGCCCGTTCGTTTTC. It yields the protein CASSPWTSGGPFVF.

CDR3 amino acids: CASSDGQGATQPQHF. The CDR3 nucleotides read TGTGCCAGCAGTGATGGACAGGGGGCAACTCAGCCCCAGCATTTT. V usage is TRBV6-1 and J usage is TRBJ1-5; 11 positions match TRBD1. This CDR3 comprises 15 residues. Germline CDR1 and CDR2: MNHNS and SASEGT. V was pared by 3 bases and J by 6 bases, with 4 bases of the junction left unmatched.